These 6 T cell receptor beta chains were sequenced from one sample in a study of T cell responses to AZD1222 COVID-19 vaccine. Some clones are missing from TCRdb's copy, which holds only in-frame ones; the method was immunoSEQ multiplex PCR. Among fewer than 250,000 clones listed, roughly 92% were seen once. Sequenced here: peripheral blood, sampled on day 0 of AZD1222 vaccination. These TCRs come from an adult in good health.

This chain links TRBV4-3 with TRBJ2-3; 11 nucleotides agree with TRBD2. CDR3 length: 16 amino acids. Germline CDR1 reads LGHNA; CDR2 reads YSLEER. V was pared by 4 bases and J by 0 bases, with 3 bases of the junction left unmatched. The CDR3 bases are TGCGCCAGCAGCCCGGGACTAGCGGCTAGCACAGATACGCAGTATTTT. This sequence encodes CASSPGLAASTDTQYF.

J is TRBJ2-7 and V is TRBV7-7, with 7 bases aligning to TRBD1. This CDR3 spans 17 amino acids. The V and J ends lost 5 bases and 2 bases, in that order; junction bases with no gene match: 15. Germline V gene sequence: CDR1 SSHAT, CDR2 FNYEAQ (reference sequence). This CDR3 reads CASSRIPETGSTYEQYF. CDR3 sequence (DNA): TGTGCCAGCAGCCGTATCCCGGAGACAGGGTCCACCTACGAGCAGTACTTC.

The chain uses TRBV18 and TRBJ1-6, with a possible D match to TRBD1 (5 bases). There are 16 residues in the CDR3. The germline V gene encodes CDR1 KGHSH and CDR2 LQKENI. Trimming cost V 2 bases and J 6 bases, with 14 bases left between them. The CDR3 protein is CASSPITQGSNSPLHF. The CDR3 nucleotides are TGTGCCAGCTCACCAATCACCCAGGGATCTAATTCACCCCTCCACTTT. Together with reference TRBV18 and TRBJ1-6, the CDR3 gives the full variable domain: NAGVMQNPRHLVRRRGQEARLRCSPMKGHSHVYWYRQLPEEGLKFMVYLQKENIIDESGMPKERFSAEFPKEGPSILRIQQVVRGDSAAYFCASSPITQGSNSPLHFGNGTRLTVT.

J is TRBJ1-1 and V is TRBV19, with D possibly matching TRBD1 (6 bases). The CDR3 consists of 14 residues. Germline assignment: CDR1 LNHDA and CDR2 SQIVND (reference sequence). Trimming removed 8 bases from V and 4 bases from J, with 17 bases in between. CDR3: CASEGRGAGTEAFF. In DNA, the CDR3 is TGTGCCAGTGAAGGTCGGGGGGCCGGCACTGAAGCTTTCTTT. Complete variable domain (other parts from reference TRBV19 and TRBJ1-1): DGGITQSPKYLFRKEGQNVTLSCEQNLNHDAMYWYRQDPGQGLRLIYYSQIVNDFQKGDIAEGYSVSREKKESFPLTVTSAQKNPTAFYLCASEGRGAGTEAFFGQGTRLTVV.

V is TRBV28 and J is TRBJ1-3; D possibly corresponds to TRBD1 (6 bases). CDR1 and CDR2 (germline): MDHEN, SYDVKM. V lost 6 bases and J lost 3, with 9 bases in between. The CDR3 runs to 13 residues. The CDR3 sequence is CASRSGVGNTIYF. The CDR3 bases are TGTGCCAGCAGGTCAGGGGTTGGAAACACCATATATTTT. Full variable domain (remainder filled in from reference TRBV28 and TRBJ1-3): DVKVTQSSRYLVKRTGEKVFLECVQDMDHENMFWYRQDPGLGLRLIYFSYDVKMKEKGDIPEGYSVSREKKERFSLILESASTNQTSMYLCASRSGVGNTIYFGEGSWLTVV.

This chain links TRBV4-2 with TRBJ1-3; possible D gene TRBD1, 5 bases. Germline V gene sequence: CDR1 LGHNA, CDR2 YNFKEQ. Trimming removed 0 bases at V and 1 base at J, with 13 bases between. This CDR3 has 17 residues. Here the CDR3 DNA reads TGTGCCAGCAGCCAAGATCCAGTGGGGACGTCTGGAAACACCATATATTTT. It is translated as CASSQDPVGTSGNTIYF.